The next 2 T cell receptor beta chains were all read from a single sample in a study of long-term antiretroviral therapy in people with HIV. They ran version v3.0 of the immunoSEQ assay at survey level. Profiled with immunoSEQ multiplex PCR; TCRdb holds only in-frame clones, not every one. Here the sample spans over 8,500 clones, around 84% being singletons. The material was unsorted PBMCs, obtained about 7 years after starting antiretroviral therapy. The receptors shown here come from a man in his forties or fifties with HIV.

The chain joins TRBV5-6 to TRBJ1-5; D call uncertain. The CDR3 length is 14 residues. The V end was cut by 0 bases, the J end by 4 bases, with 8 bases between. CDR1 and CDR2 (germline): SGHDT, YYEEEE. The CDR3 reads CASSLGRANQPQHF. The CDR3 coding sequence is TGTGCCAGCAGCTTGGGACGGGCAAATCAGCCCCAGCATTTT.

This chain uses TRBV7-9 with TRBJ2-7; D gene uncertain. V shed 1 base and J shed 5 bases, with 6 bases lying between them. Germline lookup yields CDR1 SEHNR and CDR2 FQNEAQ (reference sequence). CDR3 length equals 12 residues. CDR3 nucleotide sequence: TGTGCCAGCAGCTTAGGGCAGAACGAGCAGTACTTC. Translating gives CASSLGQNEQYF.